The 4 T cell receptor beta chains below all came from one sample that was sequenced in a study of blood T cell repertoires in COVID-19. Sequencing was performed with immunoSEQ multiplex PCR; in TCRdb, only in-frame clones are kept and a portion is missing. The profile shows roughly 75,000 clones, about 90% of them singletons. Sequencing input: peripheral blood. Source of these receptors: a man older than 75 in a cohort sampled during active COVID-19.

This chain links TRBV29-1 with TRBJ2-1; TRBD2 matches at 9 bases. This CDR3 spans 16 amino acids. V dropped 0 bases and J dropped 2; count of bases not matched to a gene: 5. Germline values: CDR1 SQVTM, CDR2 ANQGSEA. The CDR3 DNA reads as TGCAGCGTTGAAGAATTATTAGCGGGGGCCTACAATGAGCAGTTCTTC. Amino acid sequence: CSVEELLAGAYNEQFF.

CDR3 nucleotide sequence: TGTGCCAGCAGTTACTCCGGGACAGGGTCGCAGTACGAGCAGTACTTC. Translation: CASSYSGTGSQYEQYF. The rearrangement joins TRBV6-2 or TRBV6-3 to TRBJ2-7; 9 bases agree with TRBD1. The CDR3 consists of 16 residues. The V segment lost 0 bases and the J segment 4 bases; nucleotides outside the gene matches: 7. Germline CDR1 and CDR2: MNHEY and SVGEGT.

The rearrangement joins TRBV2 to TRBJ2-1; 7 positions agree with TRBD2. Germline V CDR1 and CDR2: SNHLY, FYNNEI. The CDR3 has 15 amino acids. V shed 5 bases and J 11 bases; nucleotides not matched to a gene: 15. The CDR3 here is CASSQTYAGVLKQFF. CDR3 DNA: TGTGCCAGCAGTCAAACCTACGCGGGGGTTTTAAAGCAGTTCTTC.

This clone has only a few counts. The V gene is TRBV6-1, the J gene TRBJ1-2, with 7 positions matching TRBD1. Germline CDR1 reads MNHNS; CDR2 reads SASEGT. After removal of 3 bases from V and 7 bases from J, the junction contained 11 bases not matched to a gene. The CDR3 is 15 residues long. The chain's CDR3 is CASSERGQFFRGYTF. CDR3 nucleotide sequence: TGTGCCAGCAGTGAGAGGGGACAGTTTTTTCGTGGCTACACCTTC.